These 26 T cell receptor beta chains share one sample of origin, sequenced in a study of blood T cell repertoires in COVID-19. Repertoires were generated with immunoSEQ multiplex PCR, while TCRdb's copy carries only in-frame clones and drops some. The sample includes more than 95,000 clones, roughly 84% seen only once; the top ten take approximately 27%. Sample: peripheral blood. The receptor source for this set is a man between 60 and 75 years old with acute or convalescent COVID-19.

This clone was counted a single time. V is TRBV5-4 and J is TRBJ2-1; D possibly corresponds to TRBD2 (5 bases). V was trimmed by 2 bases and J by 1 base, leaving 7 bases between them. The CDR3 is 14 residues long. CDR1 SGHNT and CDR2 YYREEE come from the germline V gene (reference sequence). CDR3 bases: TGTGCCAGCAGCTTTGGAGGTTCCTACAATGAGCAGTTCTTC. Translating it yields CASSFGGSYNEQFF.

The V call is TRBV2, the J call TRBJ2-5; TRBD2 aligns across 13 bases. This CDR3 comprises 17 residues. V was pared by 6 bases and J by 5 bases, with 12 bases of the junction left unmatched. Germline V gene lookup returns CDR1 SNHLY and CDR2 FYNNEI. The CDR3 protein is CASREGTSGAKRETQYF. CDR3 nucleotides: TGTGCCAGCAGGGAGGGGACTAGCGGGGCAAAAAGGGAGACCCAGTACTTC.

The rearrangement joins TRBV5-1 to TRBJ2-3; TRBD1 agrees at 7 bases. This CDR3 has 14 amino acids. After removal of 4 bases from V and 1 base from J, the junction contained 3 bases not matched to a gene. From germline, CDR1 is SGHRS and CDR2 YFSETQ. The CDR3 DNA follows: TGCGCCAGCAGCCAAGACAGGGGCACAGATACGCAGTATTTT. Translation: CASSQDRGTDTQYF.

This chain connects TRBV5-4 to TRBJ2-5, with D possibly matching TRBD1 (5 bases). This CDR3 spans 14 amino acids. The germline CDR1 and CDR2 sequences are SGHNT and YYREEE (reference sequence). Trimming took off 1 base at V and 5 bases at J, with 12 bases between the two ends. The CDR3 nucleotides are TGTGCCAGCAGCTTGCAGTCAGGGTACGAGACCCAGTACTTC. Translation: CASSLQSGYETQYF.

The chain has TRBV2 and TRBJ1-4; a weak D match, TRBD1 (5 bases). CDR3 length: 13 amino acids. CDR1 is SNHLY and CDR2 is FYNNEI in the germline V gene. V was pared by 8 bases and J by 5 bases, with 12 bases between. The CDR3 DNA follows: TGTGCCAGCCGATTGGGGCGGAATGAAAAACTGTTTTTT. It encodes CASRLGRNEKLFF. The entire variable domain, with the rest obtained from reference TRBV2 and TRBJ1-4, is as follows: EPEVTQTPSHQVTQMGQEVILRCVPISNHLYFYWYRQILGQKVEFLVSFYNNEISEKSEIFDDQFSVERPDGSNFTLKIRSTKLEDSAMYFCASRLGRNEKLFFGSGTQLSVL.

This clone was detected only a few times. The chain is built from TRBV3-1 (or the pseudogene TRBV3-2) and TRBJ1-6; the D is unclear. V lost 0 bases and J 6 bases, leaving 9 bases between the germline ends. Looked up from germline, CDR1 is LGHDT and CDR2 is YNNKEL (reference sequence). This CDR3 is 15 amino acids long. The CDR3 is CASSQDVLPNSPLHF. CDR3 sequence (DNA): TGTGCCAGCAGCCAAGATGTACTACCTAATTCACCCCTCCACTTT.

The rearrangement joins TRBV5-4 to TRBJ2-5, with 9 bases fitting TRBD1. V dropped 4 bases and J dropped 5; count of bases not matched to a gene: 9. Germline-derived CDR1 and CDR2 are SGHNT and YYREEE (reference sequence). This CDR3 comprises 15 residues. The CDR3 DNA reads TGTGCCAGCAGCGGAAAGGACAGGGGTGTGGAGACCCAGTACTTC. Translated, it gives CASSGKDRGVETQYF. Full variable domain (missing parts from reference TRBV5-4 and TRBJ2-5): ETGVTQSPTHLIKTRGQQVTLRCSSQSGHNTVSWYQQALGQGPQFIFQYYREEENGRGNFPPRFSGLQFPNYSSELNVNALELDDSALYLCASSGKDRGVETQYFGPGTRLLVL.

The V call is TRBV4-3, the J call TRBJ1-2; 8 bases agree with TRBD1. From germline, CDR1 is LGHNA and CDR2 YSLEER. Trimming at V came to 3 bases and at J to 2 bases, leaving 8 bases not matched to a gene. This CDR3 region has 16 residues. This CDR3 reads CASSQDRVRENYGYTF. For the CDR3, the DNA is TGCGCCAGCAGCCAGGACAGGGTTCGGGAAAACTATGGCTACACCTTC.

The chain recombines TRBV7-9 with TRBJ1-1, with a possible D match to TRBD1 (5 bases). Looked up from germline, CDR1 is SEHNR and CDR2 is FQNEAQ (reference sequence). CDR3 length: 13 amino acids. Trimming took off 2 bases at V and 8 bases at J, with 12 bases between the two ends. The CDR3 DNA follows: TGTGCCAGCAGCTTAACGCAGGGTGGAGAAGCTTTCTTT. Translated: CASSLTQGGEAFF. The variable domain in full, with the rest retrieved from reference TRBV7-9 and TRBJ1-1, is DTGVSQNPRHKITKRGQNVTFRCDPISEHNRLYWYRQTLGQGPEFLTYFQNEAQLEKSRLLSDRFSAERPKGSFSTLEIQRTEQGDSAMYLCASSLTQGGEAFFGQGTRLTVV.

In this sample, this clone turned up once. The chain employs TRBV15 and TRBJ2-3, with TRBD2 matching 12 bases. V was pared by 4 bases and J by 5 bases, with 10 bases of the junction left unmatched. Germline V gene lookup returns CDR1 LNHNV and CDR2 YYDKDF (reference sequence). This CDR3 region has 17 residues. The CDR3 sequence is CATSKGSLAGGIDTQYF. The DNA for the CDR3 is TGTGCCACCAGCAAGGGCAGTCTAGCGGGAGGGATAGATACGCAGTATTTT.

The genes are TRBV7-9 and TRBJ2-5; 8 bases match TRBD2. This CDR3 contains 17 residues. V shed 5 bases, J shed 1 base, and the junction held 12 bases outside the gene matches. Germline V gene lookup returns CDR1 SEHNR and CDR2 FQNEAQ (reference sequence). In nucleotides, the CDR3 is TGTGCCAGCAGCGACGGCAAGCGGGAGAGCCTCCAAGAGACCCAGTACTTC. The encoded protein is CASSDGKRESLQETQYF.

This chain uses TRBV3-1 (or the pseudogene TRBV3-2) with TRBJ2-3, with D perhaps matching TRBD2 (6 bases). The germline CDR1 and CDR2 sequences are LGHDT and YNNKEL (reference sequence). This CDR3 spans 16 amino acids. The V and J ends lost 1 base and 6 bases respectively, with 17 bases between them. CDR3 DNA sequence: TGTGCCAGCAGCCAAGCTGATAGCGGCTATGCGGATACGCAGTATTTT. Encoded protein: CASSQADSGYADTQYF.

The chain is built from TRBV2 and TRBJ1-5, with TRBD1 as a possible D gene (6 bases). The germline V gene encodes CDR1 SNHLY and CDR2 FYNNEI. Trimming stripped 8 bases from V and 4 bases from J, with 12 bases between. CDR3 length: 13 residues. The CDR3 DNA follows: TGTGCCAGCCGGCGGGGGCCGAATCAGCCCCAGCATTTT. Encoded protein: CASRRGPNQPQHF.

This chain links TRBV5-4 with TRBJ2-2, with D possibly matching TRBD1 (6 bases). Trimming cost V 4 bases and J 1 base, with 11 bases left between them. The germline CDR1 and CDR2 sequences are SGHNT and YYREEE (reference sequence). The CDR3 sequence is 15 residues long. CDR3 coding DNA: TGTGCCAGCAGCCAGATGACAGGGAACACCGGGGAGCTGTTTTTT. This encodes CASSQMTGNTGELFF.

The V and J genes are TRBV19 and TRBJ1-2; the D gene is possibly TRBD1 (5 bases). Germline lookup yields CDR1 LNHDA and CDR2 SQIVND (reference sequence). The V gene lost 2 bases and the J gene lost 6 bases, with 16 bases spanning the gap. The length of the CDR3 is 15 residues. CDR3 protein: CASSIPHRQGDGYTF. CDR3 DNA sequence: TGTGCCAGTAGTATACCACACCGGCAGGGTGATGGCTACACCTTC.

The chain has TRBV24-1 and TRBJ1-1, with a tentative D call TRBD1 (5 bases). V dropped 8 bases and J dropped 2 bases, with 14 bases sitting between them. Germline values: CDR1 KGHDR, CDR2 SFDVKD. The CDR3 covers 14 residues. Written as DNA, the CDR3 is TGTGCCACCATCCCCTCGGGGGTTAACACTGAAGCTTTCTTT. Its protein product is CATIPSGVNTEAFF.

In this sample, this clone turned up a few times. The chain employs TRBV11-2 and TRBJ2-7, with a tentative D call TRBD2 (6 bases). Trimming stripped 2 bases from V and 4 bases from J, with 18 bases between. The CDR3 loop spans 16 amino acids. The germline CDR1 and CDR2 sequences are SGHAT and FQNNGV. The chain's CDR3 is CASSLTPGRGLYEQYV. In nucleotides, the CDR3 is TGTGCCAGCAGCTTAACCCCCGGGCGGGGTTTATACGAGCAGTACGTC.

The CDR3 bases are TGTGCCAGCTCACCAATGGGAGATGGCTACACCTTC. Translated: CASSPMGDGYTF. The V and J genes are TRBV18 and TRBJ1-2; D is uncertain. Per the germline V gene, CDR1 is KGHSH and CDR2 is LQKENI. Trimming shortened V by 2 bases and J by 6 bases, and 7 bases separated the two germline ends. The CDR3 sequence is 12 residues long.

This clone was seen only a few times. The chain carries TRBV10-3 and TRBJ2-2; 8 nucleotides line up with TRBD1. The germline V gene has CDR1 ENHRY and CDR2 SYGVKD. Unmatched junction bases numbered 5, after V lost 7 bases and J lost 7 bases. The CDR3 totals 13 residues. CDR3 loop: CAITRTGNGELFF. In DNA, the CDR3 is TGTGCCATCACGCGGACAGGGAACGGGGAGCTGTTTTTT.

V is TRBV6-5 and J is TRBJ1-1; no reliable D call. V was shortened by 1 base and J by 5 bases, with 8 bases between the two germline ends. The CDR3 extends over 13 amino acids. The germline gives CDR1 MNHEY, CDR2 SVGAGI. As DNA, the CDR3 is TGTGCCAGCAGTTACTTTGGGAGGACTGAAGCTTTCTTT. It translates to CASSYFGRTEAFF.

The V and J genes are TRBV19 and TRBJ2-5, with D perhaps matching TRBD1 (5 bases). CDR3 length: 15 residues. Looked up from germline, CDR1 is LNHDA and CDR2 is SQIVND (reference sequence). The germline V and J ends were trimmed by 8 bases and 4 bases, with 20 bases remaining between them. The DNA of the CDR3 is TGTGCCAGTCATCCCCAAGGGGAAGCGTCAGAGACCCAGTACTTC. It is translated as CASHPQGEASETQYF.

This chain links TRBV7-9 with TRBJ1-5; D is possibly TRBD1 (6 bases). The ends were cut back, 1 base at V and 5 bases at J, with 18 bases in the middle. CDR1 and CDR2 from the germline V gene are SEHNR and FQNEAQ (reference sequence). This CDR3 is 17 amino acids long. DNA of the CDR3: TGTGCCAGCAGCTTAGGGAGCGGACAGTCTTTCGATCAGCCCCAGCATTTT. Amino acids: CASSLGSGQSFDQPQHF.

The V gene is TRBV29-1, the J gene TRBJ2-5; 8 bases map to TRBD2. CDR1 SQVTM and CDR2 ANQGSEA come from the germline V gene. The J segment lost 7 bases and the V segment lost 7 bases, leaving 11 bases of the junction unmatched. The CDR3 spans 13 residues. This CDR3 reads CSAPTGGGGTQYF. In nucleotides, the CDR3 is TGCAGCGCCCCAACCGGGGGGGGCGGGACCCAGTACTTC. Together with reference TRBV29-1 and TRBJ2-5, the CDR3 gives the full variable domain: SAVISQKPSRDICQRGTSLTIQCQVDSQVTMMFWYRQQPGQSLTLIATANQGSEATYESGFVIDKFPISRPNLTFSTLTVSNMSPEDSSIYLCSAPTGGGGTQYFGPGTRLLVL.

The chain joins TRBV24-1 to TRBJ2-7; TRBD2 matches 10 bases. The germline V gene encodes CDR1 KGHDR and CDR2 SFDVKD. The CDR3 has 15 residues. CDR3 loop: CATEASGGSGYEQYF. CDR3 DNA sequence: TGTGCAACCGAAGCTAGCGGGGGTTCTGGCTACGAGCAGTACTTC.

CDR3 DNA sequence: TGTGCCTGGAGTGTAGAGGCCTCTGGAAACACCATATATTTT. Its protein product is CAWSVEASGNTIYF. This chain connects TRBV30 to TRBJ1-3, with D unclear. V was clipped by 0 bases and J by 0 bases, with 6 bases between them. CDR1 is GTSNPN and CDR2 is SVGIG in the germline V gene (reference sequence). The CDR3 totals 14 residues.

The chain combines TRBV10-3 with TRBJ2-2; D may be TRBD2 (8 bases). CDR3 length: 14 residues. V lost 1 base and J lost 8, with 11 bases in between. Germline CDR1 is ENHRY and CDR2 is SYGVKD. The CDR3 DNA reads as TGTGCCATCAGTGAGTTAGCGGGACAGGGGGAGCTGTTTTTT. Amino acid sequence: CAISELAGQGELFF.